This T cell receptor (beta chain) emerged from a study of T cell responses to AZD1222 COVID-19 vaccine. On this clone: Its antigen is unknown.

The germline V gene has CDR1 GTSNPN and CDR2 SVGIG (reference sequence). This CDR3 has 10 residues. Between the trimmed V and J ends, which lost 1 base and 5 bases, there was a span of 3 bases. TCRdb keeps only in-frame clones here, not all; method: immunoSEQ multiplex PCR. The sample has approximately 83,000 clones; about 93% are singletons. Study conclusions and caveats: Reports indicate that nearly half of spike-specific TCRs are directed at unmutated variant regions.

Sequencing was performed on peripheral blood, taken on day 0 of MenACWY control vaccination. The rearrangement links TRBV30 to TRBJ2-7; D is uncertain. The origin of this receptor is an adult in good health. The CDR3 DNA reads as TGTGCCTGGAGTGGAAACGAGCAGTACTTC. As protein: CAWSGNEQYF.